The source of this TCR beta chain is a study of T cell responses to AZD1222 COVID-19 vaccine. Study-level points and caveats: Repertoires were obtained solely post-peak T cell response. Among the donors, most were white British and more were female, and clonal diversity was possibly underestimated.

Libraries were prepared by immunoSEQ multiplex PCR; TCRdb keeps only in-frame clonotypes and omits some of them. Here the sample spans some 130,000 clones, 88% being singletons. Regarding this clone: Its antigen is unidentified.

Sequencing used peripheral blood, obtained on day 0 of MenACWY control vaccination. The sequence was obtained from an adult in good health.

CDR3 sequence (DNA): TGCGCCAGCAGTGTAGAAGCTCCCGAAAAACTGTTTTTT. Translation gives CASSVEAPEKLFF. V is TRBV10-1 and J is TRBJ1-4; D is unresolved. Germline values: CDR1 WNHNN, CDR2 SYGVQD (reference sequence). The CDR3 has 13 amino acids. V gave up 4 bases and J gave up 8 bases, with 11 bases separating them.